The 26 T cell receptor beta chains below come from one sample, sequenced in a study of control samples from healthy donors and cancer patients. The repertoire was sequenced with immunoSEQ multiplex PCR; TCRdb's copy has only in-frame clones and lacks some. The sample consists of 76,000 or so clones, around 86% of them appearing once. The sequenced material came from PBMCs. These receptors were collected from a woman aged 50 to 65 with colorectal cancer.

The chain uses TRBV5-1 and TRBJ2-5, with TRBD2 matching 13 bases. The CDR3 runs 16 residues. Germline V lookup: CDR1 SGHRS, CDR2 YFSETQ. J lost 3 bases, V lost 2 bases, and 4 bases had no gene match. The chain's CDR3 is CASSLLGLAGEETQYF. In nucleotides, the CDR3 is TGCGCCAGCAGCTTACTCGGACTAGCGGGGGAAGAGACCCAGTACTTC.

The J gene is TRBJ2-3, the V gene TRBV15; 8 bases fit TRBD2. After removal of 5 bases from V and 2 bases from J, the junction contained 3 bases not matched to a gene. The germline CDR1 and CDR2 sequences are LNHNV and YYDKDF (reference sequence). The CDR3 extends over 14 amino acids. The DNA of the CDR3 is TGTGCCACCAGCCCGGGGGGGACCACAGATACGCAGTATTTT. Translation gives CATSPGGTTDTQYF.

The rearrangement joins TRBV5-1 to TRBJ2-5, with 11 bases lining up with TRBD2. Looked up from germline, CDR1 is SGHRS and CDR2 is YFSETQ. The CDR3 has 15 amino acids. After removal of 2 bases from V and 5 bases from J, the junction contained 5 bases not matched to a gene. The CDR3 reads CASSFSGGARETQYF. The CDR3 DNA is TGCGCCAGCAGCTTTAGCGGGGGGGCAAGGGAGACCCAGTACTTC.

This chain connects TRBV7-9 to TRBJ2-2; 8 nucleotides line up with TRBD1. After removal of 5 bases from V and 5 bases from J, the junction contained 4 bases not matched to a gene. CDR1 and CDR2 from the germline V gene are SEHNR and FQNEAQ (reference sequence). This CDR3 contains 14 residues. The CDR3 region is CASSTGQATGELFF. The DNA of the CDR3 is TGTGCCAGCAGCACGGGACAGGCAACCGGGGAGCTGTTTTTT.

The CDR3 DNA is TGTGCCAGCAGTTCGACCGGATATCGCACAGATACGCAGTATTTT. It codes for CASSSTGYRTDTQYF. The chain carries TRBV2 and TRBJ2-3; D is undetermined. Per germline, CDR1 SNHLY and CDR2 FYNNEI. CDR3 length: 15 amino acids. The germline V and J ends were trimmed by 5 bases and 1 base, with 13 bases remaining between them.

The V gene is TRBV19, the J gene TRBJ2-1; TRBD1 agrees at 9 bases. Germline V gene lookup returns CDR1 LNHDA and CDR2 SQIVND (reference sequence). CDR3 length: 15 residues. The V segment lost 5 bases and the J segment 5 bases; nucleotides outside the gene matches: 7. The CDR3 sequence: CASSDRDRDHNEQFF. CDR3 DNA: TGTGCCAGTAGTGACCGGGACAGGGATCACAATGAGCAGTTCTTC.

V and J are TRBV6-6 and TRBJ1-5, with unresolved D. The V and J ends lost 4 bases and 0 bases respectively, with 10 bases between them. This CDR3 contains 15 residues. Per the germline V gene, CDR1 is MNHNY and CDR2 is SVGAGI (reference sequence). The DNA for the CDR3 is TGTGCCAGCAGTTCCCTTCGTGATAGCAATCAGCCCCAGCATTTT. Translating gives CASSSLRDSNQPQHF.

A few counts support this clone. V gene TRBV24-1 combines with J gene TRBJ2-1; 11 bases map to TRBD2. V shed 9 bases and J 6 bases; nucleotides not matched to a gene: 15. Per germline, CDR1 KGHDR and CDR2 SFDVKD. The length of the CDR3 is 17 residues. The CDR3 region is CATSSDSGTSGTNEQFF. The DNA for the CDR3 is TGTGCCACCTCTTCTGACTCCGGGACTAGCGGAACCAATGAGCAGTTCTTC.

This clone was seen just once. This chain links TRBV3-1 (or the pseudogene TRBV3-2) with TRBJ2-5; 15 nucleotides match TRBD2. The J segment lost 4 bases and the V segment lost 4 bases, leaving 7 bases of the junction unmatched. The germline CDR1 and CDR2 sequences are LGHDT and YNNKEL (reference sequence). The CDR3 spans 17 residues. CDR3 nucleotides: TGTGCCAGCAGCCCCCGGACTAGCGGGGGGGCCGCAGAGACCCAGTACTTC. The encoded protein is CASSPRTSGGAAETQYF.

The rearrangement uses TRBV5-1 and TRBJ1-6; D unresolved. CDR1 is SGHRS, CDR2 YFSETQ, per germline. The CDR3 runs to 13 residues. V dropped 4 bases and J dropped 9 bases, with 11 bases sitting between them. In DNA, the CDR3 is TGCGCCAGCAGCCCTGAAGAGGGTTCACCCCTCCACTTT. Protein sequence: CASSPEEGSPLHF.

This clone was counted between two and nine times. V gene TRBV28 combines with J gene TRBJ2-2; D might be TRBD1 or TRBD2, each matching 5 bases. CDR1 and CDR2 from the germline V gene are MDHEN and SYDVKM. The CDR3 totals 14 residues. V shed 5 bases and J shed 4 bases, with 11 bases lying between them. CDR3 amino acids: CASSRPGSTGELFF. The CDR3, as DNA: TGTGCCAGCAGTAGACCAGGGAGCACCGGGGAGCTGTTTTTT.

The rearrangement uses TRBV6-4 and TRBJ2-7, with 7 bases aligning to TRBD1. This CDR3 has 17 residues. Trimming took 0 bases from V and 2 from J; bases not matched to a gene: 10. CDR1 MRHNA and CDR2 SNTAGT come from the germline V gene. CDR3 DNA sequence: TGTGCCAGCAGTGACTCAGCCTTCTGGGACAGAGCCTACGAGCAGTACGTC. This codes for CASSDSAFWDRAYEQYV.

The chain joins TRBV5-1 to TRBJ1-1; TRBD1 is a possible D gene (6 bases). The CDR3 covers 15 residues. Germline V gene sequence: CDR1 SGHRS, CDR2 YFSETQ. The germline V and J ends were trimmed by 2 bases and 1 base, with 12 bases remaining between them. The CDR3: CASSLPKTGNTEAFF. The CDR3 DNA is TGCGCCAGCAGCTTACCTAAGACAGGGAACACTGAAGCTTTCTTT.

V usage is TRBV7-9 and J usage is TRBJ2-1, with 7 bases aligning to TRBD2. The CDR3 has 14 residues. Germline V CDR1 and CDR2: SEHNR, FQNEAQ (reference sequence). V dropped 5 bases and J dropped 4; count of bases not matched to a gene: 5. This CDR3 is CASSPGTTYNEQFF. The CDR3 DNA follows: TGTGCCAGCAGCCCCGGGACTACTTACAATGAGCAGTTCTTC.

The chain carries TRBV29-1 and TRBJ2-3; D possibly matches TRBD1 or TRBD2 (7 bases each). The V gene lost 1 base and the J gene lost 6 bases, with 14 bases spanning the gap. Looked up from germline, CDR1 is SQVTM and CDR2 is ANQGSEA. This CDR3 is 14 amino acids long. CDR3 region: CSVEGGGGFDTQYF. DNA for the CDR3: TGCAGCGTTGAAGGGGGAGGGGGCTTTGATACGCAGTATTTT.

The chain combines TRBV19 with TRBJ2-2; 8 bases match TRBD1. CDR1 is LNHDA and CDR2 is SQIVND in the germline V gene (reference sequence). Trimming took 7 bases from V and 5 from J; bases not matched to a gene: 9. The CDR3 runs to 15 residues. This chain's CDR3 is CASTTRTGRTGELFF. The CDR3 bases are TGTGCCAGTACTACCAGGACAGGGCGAACCGGGGAGCTGTTTTTT.

V and J are TRBV5-1 and TRBJ1-2, with TRBD1 as a possible D gene (5 bases). In germline, CDR1 is SGHRS, CDR2 YFSETQ. This CDR3 has 13 amino acids. V was cut by 4 bases and J by 6 bases, with 13 bases left in between. The CDR3 DNA reads TGCGCCAGCAGCCGGGCCCCCAGGGATGGCTACACCTTC. It yields the protein CASSRAPRDGYTF.

This clone was recorded a few times. The chain recombines TRBV10-2 with TRBJ2-7; TRBD1 agrees at 8 bases. This CDR3 contains 11 residues. J lost 6 bases, V lost 6 bases, and 1 base had no gene match. Germline assignment: CDR1 WSHSY and CDR2 SAAADI. CDR3: CASSQGAEQYV. CDR3 nucleotide sequence: TGCGCCAGCAGCCAGGGGGCCGAGCAGTACGTC.

This chain links TRBV6-4 with TRBJ1-4; possible D gene TRBD1, 5 bases. Trimming removed 10 bases from V and 2 bases from J, with 20 bases in between. Per the germline V gene, CDR1 is MRHNA and CDR2 is SNTAGT. This CDR3 comprises 16 residues. This CDR3 is CATPVQVKVTNEKLFF. In nucleotides, the CDR3 is TGTGCCACCCCAGTACAGGTTAAGGTGACTAATGAAAAACTGTTTTTT.

The chain has TRBV19 and TRBJ1-6; D gene uncertain. Per the germline V gene, CDR1 is LNHDA and CDR2 is SQIVND (reference sequence). V lost 4 bases and J 7 bases, leaving 11 bases between the germline ends. CDR3 length: 14 residues. In nucleotides, the CDR3 is TGTGCCAGTAGTAATGGCCTCGGGAATTCACCCCTCCACTTT. Its translation: CASSNGLGNSPLHF.

This chain uses TRBV6-5 with TRBJ1-5, with a weak D call TRBD1 (6 bases). Germline lookup yields CDR1 MNHEY and CDR2 SVGAGI. V was trimmed by 5 bases and J by 7 bases, leaving 18 bases between them. This CDR3 is 15 amino acids long. The CDR3 region is CASSHRVRDRQPQHF. The CDR3 region has the DNA TGTGCCAGCAGTCACAGGGTTCGTGATAGACAGCCCCAGCATTTT.

The chain has TRBV7-9 and TRBJ1-4; D gene unclear. The CDR3 runs to 15 residues. Germline values: CDR1 SEHNR, CDR2 FQNEAQ (reference sequence). Deletions cut 0 bases from V and 4 bases from J, with 9 bases between. CDR3 sequence: CASSLAGAGNEKLFF. Written as DNA, the CDR3 is TGTGCCAGCAGCTTAGCAGGCGCGGGTAATGAAAAACTGTTTTTT.

A single count supports this clone. The chain employs TRBV7-7 and TRBJ2-7, with a tentative D call TRBD2 (6 bases). Trimming removed 2 bases from V and 0 bases from J, with 11 bases in between. The CDR3 runs to 15 residues. Germline-derived CDR1 and CDR2 are SSHAT and FNYEAQ (reference sequence). The CDR3 nucleotides read TGTGCCAGCAGCTTATTAGCGGAGAGCTCCTACGAGCAGTACGTC. Protein: CASSLLAESSYEQYV.

V is TRBV19 and J is TRBJ1-1; D may be TRBD1 (5 bases). CDR1 LNHDA and CDR2 SQIVND come from the germline V gene (reference sequence). The V end lost 3 bases, the J end lost 2 bases, and 13 bases lay between the germline ends. The CDR3 extends over 15 amino acids. CDR3 sequence: CASSMGGVLNTEAFF. CDR3 nucleotides: TGTGCCAGTAGTATGGGGGGGGTGCTTAACACTGAAGCTTTCTTT.

This chain connects TRBV9 to TRBJ2-5; 8 positions agree with TRBD1. V was clipped by 3 bases and J by 3 bases; unmatched bases: 7. CDR3 length: 15 residues. Germline assignment: CDR1 SGDLS and CDR2 YYNGEE. CDR3 protein: CASSAGQGGKETQYF. For the CDR3, the DNA is TGTGCCAGCAGCGCCGGACAGGGTGGGAAAGAGACCCAGTACTTC.

CDR3 amino acids: CASRSGLTHTEAFF. CDR3 nucleotide sequence: TGCGCCAGCAGATCCGGACTCACCCACACTGAAGCTTTCTTT. The chain couples TRBV5-1 to TRBJ1-1, with D uncertain. Germline V gene data show CDR1 as SGHRS and CDR2 as YFSETQ. This CDR3 spans 14 amino acids. V was shortened by 5 bases and J by 3 bases, with 14 bases between the two germline ends.